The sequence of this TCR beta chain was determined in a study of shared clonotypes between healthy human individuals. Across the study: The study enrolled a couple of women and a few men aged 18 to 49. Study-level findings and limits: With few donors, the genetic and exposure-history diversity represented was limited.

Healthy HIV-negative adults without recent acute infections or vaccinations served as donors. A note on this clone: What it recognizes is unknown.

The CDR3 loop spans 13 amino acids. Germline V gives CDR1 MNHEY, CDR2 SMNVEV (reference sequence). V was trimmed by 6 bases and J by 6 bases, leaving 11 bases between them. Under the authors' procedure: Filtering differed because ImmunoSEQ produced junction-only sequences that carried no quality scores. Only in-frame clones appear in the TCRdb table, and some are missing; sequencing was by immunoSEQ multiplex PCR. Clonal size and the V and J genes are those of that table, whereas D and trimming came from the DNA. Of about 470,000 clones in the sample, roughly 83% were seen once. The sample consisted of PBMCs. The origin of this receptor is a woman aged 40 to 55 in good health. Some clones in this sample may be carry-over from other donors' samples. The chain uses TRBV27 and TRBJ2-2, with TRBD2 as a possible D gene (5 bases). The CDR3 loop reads CASSYLAPGELFF. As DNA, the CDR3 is TGTGCCAGCAGCTACTTAGCGCCCGGGGAGCTGTTTTTT.